Detailed here is one T cell receptor (beta chain). The CDR3 consists of 14 residues. With 5 bases removed from V and 0 bases from J, the gap between germline ends came to 10 bases. Germline V CDR1 and CDR2: MDHEN, SYDVKM. Sequencing was performed with immunoSEQ multiplex PCR; in TCRdb, only in-frame clones are kept and a portion is missing. The repertoire has 200,000 to 250,000 clones, about 85% of them found once; the top ten carry about a tenth. The data were obtained in a study of blood T cell repertoires in COVID-19. Sequenced: PBMCs or T cells enriched from blood (not recorded which). This TCR came from a man aged 30 to 45 who had recovered from COVID-19. V and J are TRBV28 and TRBJ2-5; perhaps TRBD2 as D (5 bases). The CDR3 here is CASSVSVYQETQYF. Written as DNA, the CDR3 is TGTGCCAGCAGTGTTAGCGTTTACCAAGAGACCCAGTACTTC.